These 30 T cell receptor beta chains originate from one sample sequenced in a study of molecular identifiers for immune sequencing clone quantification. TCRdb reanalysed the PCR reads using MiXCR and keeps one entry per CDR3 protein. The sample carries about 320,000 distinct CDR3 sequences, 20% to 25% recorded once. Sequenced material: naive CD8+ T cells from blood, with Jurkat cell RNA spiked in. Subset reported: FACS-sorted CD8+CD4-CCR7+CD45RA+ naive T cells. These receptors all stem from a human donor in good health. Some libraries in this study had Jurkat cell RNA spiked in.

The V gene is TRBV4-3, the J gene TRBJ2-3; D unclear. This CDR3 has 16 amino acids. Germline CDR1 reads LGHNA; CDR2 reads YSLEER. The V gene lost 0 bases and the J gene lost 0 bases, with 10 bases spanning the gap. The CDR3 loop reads CASSQDRHSSTDTQYF. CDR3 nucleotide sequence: TGCGCCAGCAGCCAAGATCGGCATTCTAGCACAGATACGCAGTATTTT.

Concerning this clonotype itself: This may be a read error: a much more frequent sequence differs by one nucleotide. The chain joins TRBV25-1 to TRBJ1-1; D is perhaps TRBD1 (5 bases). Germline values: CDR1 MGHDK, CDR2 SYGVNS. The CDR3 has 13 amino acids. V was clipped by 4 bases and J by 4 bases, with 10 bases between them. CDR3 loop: CASSGYGTTEAFF. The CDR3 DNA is TGTGCCAGCAGTGGATATGGGACCACTGAAGCTTTCTTT.

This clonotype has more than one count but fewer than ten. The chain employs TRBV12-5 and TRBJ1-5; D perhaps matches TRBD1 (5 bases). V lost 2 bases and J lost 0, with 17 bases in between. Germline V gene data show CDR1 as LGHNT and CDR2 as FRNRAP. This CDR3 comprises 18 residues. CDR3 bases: TGTGCTAGTGGTTTGTTACATGGGTCGGGGGATAGCAATCAGCCCCAGCATTTT. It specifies CASGLLHGSGDSNQPQHF.

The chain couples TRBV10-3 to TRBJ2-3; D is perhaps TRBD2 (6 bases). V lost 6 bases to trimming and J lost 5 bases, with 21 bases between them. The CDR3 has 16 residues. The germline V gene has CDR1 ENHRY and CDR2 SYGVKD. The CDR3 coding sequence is TGTGCCATCAGACCCTTTAGCGGTATTGGGAAAGATACGCAGTATTTT. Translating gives CAIRPFSGIGKDTQYF.

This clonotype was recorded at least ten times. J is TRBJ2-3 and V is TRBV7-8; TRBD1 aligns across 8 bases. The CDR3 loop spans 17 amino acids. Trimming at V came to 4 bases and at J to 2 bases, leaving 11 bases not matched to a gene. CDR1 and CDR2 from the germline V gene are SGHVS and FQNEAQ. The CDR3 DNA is TGTGCCAGCAGCTCCACCGGACAGGGAGCATTCACAGATACGCAGTATTTT. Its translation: CASSSTGQGAFTDTQYF. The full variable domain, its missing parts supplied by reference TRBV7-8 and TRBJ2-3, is GAGVSQSPRYKVAKRGQDVALRCDPISGHVSLFWYQQALGQGPEFLTYFQNEAQLDKSGLPSDRFFAERPEGSVSTLKIQRTQQEDSAVYLCASSSTGQGAFTDTQYFGPGTRLTVL.

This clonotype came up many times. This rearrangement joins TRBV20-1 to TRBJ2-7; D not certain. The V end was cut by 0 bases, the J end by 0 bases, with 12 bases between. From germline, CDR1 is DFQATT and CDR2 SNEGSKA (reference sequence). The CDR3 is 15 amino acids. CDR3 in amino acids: CSARDKVTLSYEQYF. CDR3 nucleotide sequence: TGCAGTGCTAGAGATAAGGTAACTCTCTCCTACGAGCAGTACTTC.

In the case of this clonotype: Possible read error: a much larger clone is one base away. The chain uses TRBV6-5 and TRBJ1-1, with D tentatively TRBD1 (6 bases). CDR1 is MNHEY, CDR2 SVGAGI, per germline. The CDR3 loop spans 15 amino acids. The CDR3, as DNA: TGTACCAGCAGCCCCTCGACAGGCCAGAACGGTGAAGCTTTCTTT. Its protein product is CTSSPSTGQNGEAFF.

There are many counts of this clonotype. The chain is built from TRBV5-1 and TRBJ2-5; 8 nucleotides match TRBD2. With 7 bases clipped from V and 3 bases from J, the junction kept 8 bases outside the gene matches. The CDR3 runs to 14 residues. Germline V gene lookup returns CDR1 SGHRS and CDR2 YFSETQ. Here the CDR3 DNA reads TGCGCCAGCGAGGGGAGTAGCGGGAAAGAGACCCAGTACTTC. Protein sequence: CASEGSSGKETQYF.

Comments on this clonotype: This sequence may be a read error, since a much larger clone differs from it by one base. Written as DNA, the CDR3 is TGTGCCTGGAGTGCAACAGGGGCATCCTATGAAAGACTGTTTTTT. Translation: CAWSATGASYERLFF. This sequence joins TRBV30 and TRBJ1-4; TRBD1 matches at 7 bases. Germline V CDR1 and CDR2: GTSNPN, SVGIG (reference sequence). The CDR3 has 15 residues.

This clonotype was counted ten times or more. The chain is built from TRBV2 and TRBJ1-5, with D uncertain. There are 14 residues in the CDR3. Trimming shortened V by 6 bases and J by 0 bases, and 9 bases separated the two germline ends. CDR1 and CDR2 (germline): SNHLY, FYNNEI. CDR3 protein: CASRGGYSNQPQHF. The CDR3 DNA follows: TGTGCCAGCAGGGGAGGCTATAGCAATCAGCCCCAGCATTTT. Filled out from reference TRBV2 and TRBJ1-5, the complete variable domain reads EPEVTQTPSHQVTQMGQEVILRCVPISNHLYFYWYRQILGQKVEFLVSFYNNEISEKSEIFDDQFSVERPDGSNFTLKIRSTKLEDSAMYFCASRGGYSNQPQHFGDGTRLSIL.

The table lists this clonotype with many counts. The CDR3 nucleotides are TGTGCCAGCAGCCATACAGGGGTTCGAACCGGGGAGCTGTTTTTT. Residues: CASSHTGVRTGELFF. The chain joins TRBV9 to TRBJ2-2; 7 bases agree with TRBD1. The CDR3 is 15 residues long. Trimming cost V 4 bases and J 5 bases; bases outside gene matches: 8. In germline, CDR1 is SGDLS, CDR2 YYNGEE.

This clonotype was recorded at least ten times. The CDR3 region has the DNA TGTGCCAGCAGCAGGACGACTAGTCCCCACGAGCAGTACTTC. It translates to CASSRTTSPHEQYF. The chain recombines TRBV7-9 with TRBJ2-7, with D perhaps matching TRBD2 (6 bases). The germline V gene encodes CDR1 SEHNR and CDR2 FQNEAQ (reference sequence). There are 14 residues in the CDR3. V lost 5 bases, J lost 5 bases, and 16 bases lay in between. The full variable domain, its missing parts supplied by reference TRBV7-9 and TRBJ2-7, is DTGVSQNPRHKITKRGQNVTFRCDPISEHNRLYWYRQTLGQGPEFLTYFQNEAQLEKSRLLSDRFSAERPKGSFSTLEIQRTEQGDSAMYLCASSRTTSPHEQYFGPGTRLTVT.

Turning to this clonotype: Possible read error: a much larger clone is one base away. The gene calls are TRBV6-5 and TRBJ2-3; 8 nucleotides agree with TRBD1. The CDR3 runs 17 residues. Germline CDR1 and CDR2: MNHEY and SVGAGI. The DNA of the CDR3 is TGTGCCAGCAGTAACCTACCACAGGGGGGAAGGTCAGATACGCGGTATTTT. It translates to CASSNLPQGGRSDTRYF.

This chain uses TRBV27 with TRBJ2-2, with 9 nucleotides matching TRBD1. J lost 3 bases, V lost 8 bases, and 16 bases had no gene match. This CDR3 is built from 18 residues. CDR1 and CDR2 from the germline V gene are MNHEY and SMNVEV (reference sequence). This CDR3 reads CASSASRYRGLHTGELFF. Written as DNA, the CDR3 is TGTGCCAGCTCCGCCTCTAGGTACAGGGGGCTTCACACCGGGGAGCTGTTTTTT.

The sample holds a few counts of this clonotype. CDR3 amino acids: CASSGGLAGQETQYF. The CDR3 DNA reads TGTGCCAGCAGTGGAGGACTAGCGGGGCAAGAGACCCAGTACTTC. The gene calls are TRBV25-1 and TRBJ2-5; TRBD2 matches at 12 bases. Germline V gives CDR1 MGHDK, CDR2 SYGVNS. V dropped 4 bases and J dropped 2; count of bases not matched to a gene: 2. This CDR3 is 15 amino acids long. Using reference TRBV25-1 and TRBJ2-5 for the parts outside the CDR3, the full variable domain is EADIYQTPRYLVIGTGKKITLECSQTMGHDKMYWYQQDPGMELHLIHYSYGVNSTEKGDLSSESTVSRIRTEHFPLTLESARPSHTSQYLCASSGGLAGQETQYFGPGTRLLVL.

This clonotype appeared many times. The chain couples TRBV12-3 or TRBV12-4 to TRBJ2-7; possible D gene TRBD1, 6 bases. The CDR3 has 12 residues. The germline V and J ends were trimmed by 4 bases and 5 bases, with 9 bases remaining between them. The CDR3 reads CASSSGVNEQYF. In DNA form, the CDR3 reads TGTGCCAGCAGTTCAGGGGTGAACGAGCAGTACTTC.

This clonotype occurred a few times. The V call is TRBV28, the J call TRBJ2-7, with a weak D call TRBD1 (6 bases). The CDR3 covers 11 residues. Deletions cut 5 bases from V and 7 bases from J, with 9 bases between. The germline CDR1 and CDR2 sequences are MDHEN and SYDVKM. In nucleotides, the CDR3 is TGTGCCAGCAGTCAGGGGTGGGAGCAGTACTTC. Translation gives CASSQGWEQYF.

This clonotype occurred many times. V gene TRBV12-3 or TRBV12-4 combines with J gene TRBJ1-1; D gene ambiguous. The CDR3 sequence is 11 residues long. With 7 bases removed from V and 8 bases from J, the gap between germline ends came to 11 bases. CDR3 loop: CASTAVVEAFF. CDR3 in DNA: TGTGCCAGCACCGCGGTTGTAGAAGCTTTCTTT.

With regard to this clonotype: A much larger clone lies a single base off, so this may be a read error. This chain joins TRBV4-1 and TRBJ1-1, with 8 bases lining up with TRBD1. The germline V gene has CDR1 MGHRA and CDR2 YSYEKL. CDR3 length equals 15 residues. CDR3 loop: CANSQGTGLNTEAFF. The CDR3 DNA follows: TGCGCCAACAGCCAAGGGACAGGATTGAACACTGAAGCTTTCTTT.

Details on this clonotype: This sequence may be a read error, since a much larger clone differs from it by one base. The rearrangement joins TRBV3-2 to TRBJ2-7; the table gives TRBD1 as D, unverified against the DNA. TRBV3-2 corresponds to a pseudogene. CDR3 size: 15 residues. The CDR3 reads CASSPQDSNSYEQYF. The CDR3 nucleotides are TGTGCCAGCAGCCCACAGGACAGCAACTCCTACGAGCAGTACTTC.

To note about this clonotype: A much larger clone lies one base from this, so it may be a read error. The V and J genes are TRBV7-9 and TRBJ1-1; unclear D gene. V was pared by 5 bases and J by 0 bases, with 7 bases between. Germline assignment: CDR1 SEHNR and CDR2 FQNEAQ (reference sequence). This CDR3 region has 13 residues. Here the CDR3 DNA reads TGTGCCAGCAGCCGTATAGTGAACACTGAAGCTTTCTTT. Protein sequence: CASSRIVNTEAFF.

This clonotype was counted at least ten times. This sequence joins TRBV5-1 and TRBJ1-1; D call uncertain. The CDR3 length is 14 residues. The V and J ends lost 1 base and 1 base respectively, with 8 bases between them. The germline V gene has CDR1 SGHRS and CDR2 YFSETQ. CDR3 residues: CASSLYRPNTEAFF. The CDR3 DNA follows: TGCGCCAGCAGCTTGTATAGACCGAACACTGAAGCTTTCTTT.

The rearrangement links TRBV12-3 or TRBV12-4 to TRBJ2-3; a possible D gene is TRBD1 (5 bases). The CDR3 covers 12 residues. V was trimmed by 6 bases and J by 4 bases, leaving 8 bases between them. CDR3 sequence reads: CASRQGADTQYF. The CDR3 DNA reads TGTGCCAGCAGGCAGGGTGCAGATACGCAGTATTTT.

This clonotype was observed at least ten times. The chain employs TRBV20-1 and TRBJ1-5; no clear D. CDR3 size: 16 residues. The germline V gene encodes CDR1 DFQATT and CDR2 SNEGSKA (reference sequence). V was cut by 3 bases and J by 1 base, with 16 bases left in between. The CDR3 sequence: CSARDYLLSSNQPQHF. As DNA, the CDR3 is TGCAGTGCTAGGGATTATTTGCTCAGCAGCAATCAGCCCCAGCATTTT.

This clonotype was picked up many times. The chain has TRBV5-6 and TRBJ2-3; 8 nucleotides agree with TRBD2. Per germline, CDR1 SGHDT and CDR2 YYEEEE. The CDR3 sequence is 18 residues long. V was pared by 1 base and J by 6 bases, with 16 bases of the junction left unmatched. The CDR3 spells CASSLSYGGETVADTQYF. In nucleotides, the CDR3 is TGTGCCAGCAGCTTGAGCTACGGGGGGGAGACCGTCGCGGATACGCAGTATTTT.

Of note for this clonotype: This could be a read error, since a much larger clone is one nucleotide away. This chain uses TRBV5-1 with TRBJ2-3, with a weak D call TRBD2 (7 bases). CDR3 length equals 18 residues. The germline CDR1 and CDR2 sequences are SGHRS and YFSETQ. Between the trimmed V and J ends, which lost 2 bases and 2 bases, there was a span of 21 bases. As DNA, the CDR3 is TGCGCCAGCAGCTTCCCGGGGGGCTTCGAAACTCCCACAGATACGCAGTATTTT. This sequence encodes CASSFPGGFETPTDTQYF.

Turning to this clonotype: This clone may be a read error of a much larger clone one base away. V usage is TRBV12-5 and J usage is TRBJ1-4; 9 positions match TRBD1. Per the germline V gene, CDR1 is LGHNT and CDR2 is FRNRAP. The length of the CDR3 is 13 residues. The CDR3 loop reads CASGGTGRDKPFF. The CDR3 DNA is TGTGCTAGTGGCGGGACAGGGCGGGACAAACCGTTTTTT.

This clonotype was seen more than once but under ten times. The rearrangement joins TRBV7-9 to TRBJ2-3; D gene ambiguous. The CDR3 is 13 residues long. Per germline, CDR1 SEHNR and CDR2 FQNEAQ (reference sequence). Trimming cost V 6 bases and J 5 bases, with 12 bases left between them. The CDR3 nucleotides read TGTGCCAGCAGGCCAGCCCAGGTAGATACGCAGTATTTT. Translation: CASRPAQVDTQYF. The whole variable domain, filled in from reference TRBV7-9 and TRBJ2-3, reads DTGVSQNPRHKITKRGQNVTFRCDPISEHNRLYWYRQTLGQGPEFLTYFQNEAQLEKSRLLSDRFSAERPKGSFSTLEIQRTEQGDSAMYLCASRPAQVDTQYFGPGTRLTVL.

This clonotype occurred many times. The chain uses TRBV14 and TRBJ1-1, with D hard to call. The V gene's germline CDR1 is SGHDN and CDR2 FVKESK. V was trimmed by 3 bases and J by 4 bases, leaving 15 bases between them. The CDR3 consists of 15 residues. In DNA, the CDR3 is TGTGCCAGCAGCCACAGGACGGGATTCGGCACTGAAGCTTTCTTT. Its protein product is CASSHRTGFGTEAFF.

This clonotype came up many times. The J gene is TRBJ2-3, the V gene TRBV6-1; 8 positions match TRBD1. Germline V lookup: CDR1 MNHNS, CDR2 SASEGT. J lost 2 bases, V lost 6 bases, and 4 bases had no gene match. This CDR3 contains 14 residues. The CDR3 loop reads CASRDREVTDTQYF. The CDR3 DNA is TGTGCCAGCAGGGACAGGGAAGTCACAGATACGCAGTATTTT.